The 19 T cell receptor beta chains below come from one sample, sequenced in a study of Graves' ophthalmopathy and Graves' hyperthyroidism listed by TCRdb under 2018. The listed sequencing device is Illumina HiSeq 2000. TCR beta CDR3 regions were amplified from RNA transcripts for repertoire sequencing. HTBI primers and the Qiagen OneStep RT-PCR kit were used in a first-round RT-PCR, which was followed by a second-round multiplex PCR, size selection and purification. TCRdb passed the public sequencing reads through fastp at Q25 and MiXCR, retaining productive beta sequences. CDR3 protein sequences are deduplicated, and each keeps its most common genes and DNA. The sample table records 400,000 or so distinct CDR3 sequences; about 18% of these occur just once. Jointly, the top ten make up 2.4% of the sample. Sequencing was done on a sample of peripheral blood. The receptors were sampled from an adult woman with stable Graves' hyperthyroidism.

This clonotype has ten or more counts. A much larger clone lies one base from this, so it may be a read error. The rearrangement uses TRBV6-1 and TRBJ1-2; 7 bases agree with TRBD1. Germline-derived CDR1 and CDR2 are MNHNS and SASEGT. The length of the CDR3 is 14 residues. The CDR3 nucleotides read TGTGCCGGCAGGGCACCCGGGACAGCAGGAGGCTACACCTTC. This sequence encodes CAGRAPGTAGGYTF.

This clonotype appeared many times. The gene calls are TRBV4-3 and TRBJ1-2; the D is unclear. CDR1 LGHNA and CDR2 YSLEER come from the germline V gene. The V and J ends lost 0 bases and 6 bases respectively, with 5 bases between them. CDR3 length: 12 amino acids. In DNA form, the CDR3 reads TGCGCCAGCAGCCAAGAGGGCAATGGCTACACCTTC. As protein: CASSQEGNGYTF.

This clonotype was counted at least ten times. The rearrangement uses TRBV6-5 and TRBJ1-5; D may be TRBD1 (5 bases). CDR3 size: 17 residues. Germline CDR1 MNHEY, CDR2 SVGAGI. Trimming shortened V by 0 bases and J by 2 bases, and 14 bases separated the two germline ends. The CDR3 loop reads CASSYSSAQGGNQPQHF. The CDR3 coding sequence is TGTGCCAGCAGTTACTCGAGTGCGCAGGGAGGCAATCAGCCCCAGCATTTT.

This clonotype has ten or more counts. J is TRBJ2-5 and V is TRBV2; weak D call: TRBD1 (5 bases). CDR3 size: 13 residues. Trimming removed 8 bases from V and 5 bases from J, with 15 bases in between. Looked up from germline, CDR1 is SNHLY and CDR2 is FYNNEI. The CDR3 here is CASVNRRTETQYF. CDR3 in DNA: TGTGCCAGCGTCAACAGGCGTACGGAGACCCAGTACTTC.

In its sample, this clonotype was seen many times. This chain uses TRBV19 with TRBJ1-1; D is unresolved. Germline V gene lookup returns CDR1 LNHDA and CDR2 SQIVND (reference sequence). Between the trimmed V and J ends, which lost 7 bases and 1 base, there was a span of 10 bases. CDR3 length: 13 residues. Written as DNA, the CDR3 is TGTGCCAGTACCCAAGTTCAGAACACTGAAGCTTTCTTT. Translating gives CASTQVQNTEAFF.

This clonotype has ten or more counts. This chain uses TRBV20-1 with TRBJ2-5, with D hard to call. CDR1 DFQATT and CDR2 SNEGSKA come from the germline V gene (reference sequence). The V gene lost 6 bases and the J gene lost 1 base, with 21 bases spanning the gap. The CDR3 spans 16 residues. CDR3 sequence (DNA): TGCAGTGCCCTAGTCGGCTTACCCGAATCCCAAGAGACCCAGTACTTC. Its translation is CSALVGLPESQETQYF.

This clonotype was counted only a few times. This may be a read error, as it is one base from a much larger clone. The J gene is TRBJ1-1, the V gene TRBV19, with a tentative D call TRBD1 (6 bases). CDR3 length equals 14 residues. Germline V lookup: CDR1 LNHDA, CDR2 SQIVND (reference sequence). Trimming pared 6 bases from V and 1 base from J, leaving 12 bases between. The CDR3 loop is CASSWGHTNTEAFF. In DNA form, the CDR3 reads TGTGCCAGTAGCTGGGGACATACGAACACTGAAGCTTTCTTT.

This sequence joins TRBV28 and TRBJ2-6; TRBD1 matches at 10 bases. The CDR3 consists of 17 residues. The J segment lost 1 base and the V segment lost 4 bases, leaving 4 bases of the junction unmatched. Germline CDR1 reads MDHEN; CDR2 reads SYDVKM. This CDR3 is CASSSGQGISGANVLTF. CDR3 nucleotide sequence: TGTGCCAGCAGTTCGGGACAGGGGATTTCTGGGGCCAACGTCCTGACTTTC.

Ten or more counts support this clonotype. The V gene is TRBV28, the J gene TRBJ2-7, with 8 bases aligning to TRBD1. V lost 2 bases to trimming and J lost 0 bases; unmatched junction nucleotides: 6. Germline CDR1 reads MDHEN; CDR2 reads SYDVKM. The CDR3 runs 16 residues. CDR3 amino acids: CASSLLGQVSSYEQYF. DNA for the CDR3: TGTGCCAGCAGTTTACTGGGACAGGTCAGCTCCTACGAGCAGTACTTC.

This clonotype was detected ten times or more. The chain uses TRBV2 and TRBJ2-7, with 7 bases fitting TRBD1. This CDR3 has 13 residues. Trimming cost V 6 bases and J 6 bases; bases outside gene matches: 8. Germline V CDR1 and CDR2: SNHLY, FYNNEI. CDR3 amino acids: CASRETGDSEQYF. The CDR3, as DNA: TGTGCCAGCAGGGAAACAGGGGACAGCGAGCAGTACTTC.

This clonotype was seen ten or more times. The chain has TRBV30 and TRBJ1-5; D unclear. The V gene lost 0 bases and the J gene lost 5 bases, with 8 bases spanning the gap. The CDR3 loop spans 13 amino acids. Germline CDR1 GTSNPN, CDR2 SVGIG (reference sequence). CDR3 in amino acids: CAWSVQSDQPQHF. CDR3 DNA sequence: TGTGCCTGGAGTGTACAGTCGGATCAGCCCCAGCATTTT.

This clonotype was recorded at least ten times. This chain uses TRBV20-1 with TRBJ2-2, with no clear D. Germline CDR1 is DFQATT and CDR2 is SNEGSKA (reference sequence). The V end lost 3 bases, the J end lost 6 bases, and 14 bases lay between the germline ends. The CDR3 length is 14 residues. The CDR3 nucleotides are TGCAGTGCTAGGACGGACGGGCTAGCCGGGGAGCTGTTTTTT. It encodes CSARTDGLAGELFF.

In its sample, this clonotype was seen many times. The chain couples TRBV30 to TRBJ1-2, with 8 bases identical to TRBD1. The CDR3 has 14 amino acids. The V segment lost 1 base and the J segment 5 bases; nucleotides outside the gene matches: 6. The germline V gene encodes CDR1 GTSNPN and CDR2 SVGIG (reference sequence). Written as DNA, the CDR3 is TGTGCCTGGAGTGCCGGGACAGGATTGTATGGCTACACCTTC. Protein product: CAWSAGTGLYGYTF.

This clonotype was picked up many times. The chain links TRBV25-1 to TRBJ1-5; 8 nucleotides agree with TRBD1. Germline CDR1 reads MGHDK; CDR2 reads SYGVNS. V trimming: 5 bases; J trimming: 0 bases; junction bases outside the gene matches: 6. The length of the CDR3 is 16 residues. CDR3 loop: CASSPPGQASNQPQHF. CDR3 nucleotide sequence: TGTGCCAGCAGTCCCCCGGGACAGGCTAGCAATCAGCCCCAGCATTTT.

The chain links TRBV4-1 to TRBJ1-2; no reliable D call. Looked up from germline, CDR1 is MGHRA and CDR2 is YSYEKL. With 1 base removed from V and 7 bases from J, the gap between germline ends came to 7 bases. The length of the CDR3 is 12 residues. The CDR3 protein is CASSQVRAGYTF. CDR3 in DNA: TGCGCCAGCAGCCAAGTCCGGGCTGGCTACACCTTC.

The gene calls are TRBV6-2 or TRBV6-3 and TRBJ1-5, with D perhaps matching TRBD1 (5 bases). Deletions cut 6 bases from V and 5 bases from J, with 11 bases between. Germline CDR1 is MNHEY and CDR2 is SVGEGT. This CDR3 has 13 amino acids. CDR3 amino acids: CASRTAGDQPQHF. CDR3 DNA: TGTGCCAGCAGGACAGCGGGGGATCAGCCCCAGCATTTT.

At least ten counts were recorded for this clonotype. The rearrangement links TRBV28 to TRBJ1-6; unclear D gene. CDR1 MDHEN and CDR2 SYDVKM come from the germline V gene. CDR3 size: 14 residues. Trimming left V 1 base short and J 5 bases short, with 6 bases between. The CDR3 DNA reads TGTGCCAGCAGTTTATTCAAGGATAATTCACCCCTCCACTTT. Residues: CASSLFKDNSPLHF.

This clonotype occurred many times. The rearrangement links TRBV6-2 or TRBV6-3 to TRBJ2-5; 10 bases fit TRBD2. From germline, CDR1 is MNHEY and CDR2 SVGEGT. V dropped 9 bases and J dropped 5; count of bases not matched to a gene: 24. This CDR3 comprises 19 residues. The CDR3 DNA is TGTGCCAGTAGGGGAAATAGCGGGAGGAACGGAGGTTTAAGGGAGACCCAGTACTTC. This sequence encodes CASRGNSGRNGGLRETQYF.

The rearrangement links TRBV3-1 to TRBJ2-7; D not resolved. CDR3 length: 12 amino acids. V was cut by 1 base and J by 7 bases, with 8 bases left in between. Germline values: CDR1 LGHDT, CDR2 YNNKEL (reference sequence). CDR3 sequence (DNA): TGTGCCAGCAGCCAAGTGGACGGTGAGCAGTACTTC. Its translation is CASSQVDGEQYF.